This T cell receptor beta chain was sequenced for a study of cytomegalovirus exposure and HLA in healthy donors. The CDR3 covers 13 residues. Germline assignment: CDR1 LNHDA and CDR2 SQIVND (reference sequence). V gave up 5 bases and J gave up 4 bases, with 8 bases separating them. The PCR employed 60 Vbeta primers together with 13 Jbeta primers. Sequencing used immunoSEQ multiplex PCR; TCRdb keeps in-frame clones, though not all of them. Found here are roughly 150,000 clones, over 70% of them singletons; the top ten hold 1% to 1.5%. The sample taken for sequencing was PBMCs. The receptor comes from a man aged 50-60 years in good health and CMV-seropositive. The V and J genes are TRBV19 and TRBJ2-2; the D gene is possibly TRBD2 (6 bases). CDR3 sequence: CASSLTSTGELFF. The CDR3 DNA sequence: TGTGCCAGTAGTTTGACTAGCACCGGGGAGCTGTTTTTT.